The present entry profiles one T cell receptor beta chain with its context. This record belongs to a study of cytotoxic CD8 clonotypes in ibrutinib-treated CLL. Across the study: There were about 12 relapsed/refractory patients and 15 treatment-naive patients, and under 18 were IGHV unmutated.

About 2.2 micrograms of genomic DNA, which was extracted from cryopreserved PBMCs, served as the material used for the TCR beta libraries. The protocol was immunoSEQ multiplex PCR, while the TCRdb copy is restricted to in-frame clones and leaves out a portion. The sample holds over 200,000 clones, 75% to 85% seen once. V lost 1 base, J lost 4 bases, and 16 bases lay in between. The CDR3 totals 16 residues. Germline assignment: CDR1 MNHEY and CDR2 SVGAGI. Sequencing used PBMCs, obtained after 12 months of ibrutinib treatment. V is TRBV6-5 and J is TRBJ1-2; possibly TRBD1 for D (6 bases). The receptor's source is a human donor with chronic lymphocytic leukemia. CDR3 nucleotide sequence: TGTGCCAGCAGTTACTGGGGGGGCGAGGGGCCCTATGGCTACACCTTC. It specifies CASSYWGGEGPYGYTF.